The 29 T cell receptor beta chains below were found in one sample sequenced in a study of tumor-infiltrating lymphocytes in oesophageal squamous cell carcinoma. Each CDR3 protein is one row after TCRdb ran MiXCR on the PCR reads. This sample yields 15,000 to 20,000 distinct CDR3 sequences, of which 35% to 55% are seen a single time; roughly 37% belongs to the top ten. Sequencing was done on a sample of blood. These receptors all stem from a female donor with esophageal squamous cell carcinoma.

The CDR3 loop is CASSPVGQTDTQYF. CDR3 DNA: TGTGCCAGCAGCCCCGTAGGCCAGACAGATACGCAGTATTTT. The chain combines TRBV7-2 with TRBJ2-3; D remains ambiguous. The CDR3 consists of 14 residues. The V end lost 5 bases, the J end lost 3 bases, and 12 bases lay between the germline ends. Germline CDR1 SGHTA, CDR2 FQGNSA.

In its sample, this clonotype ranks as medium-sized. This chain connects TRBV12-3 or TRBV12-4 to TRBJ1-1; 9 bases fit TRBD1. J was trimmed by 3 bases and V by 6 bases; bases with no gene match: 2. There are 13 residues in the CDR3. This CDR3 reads CASRDRGDTEAFF. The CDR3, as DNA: TGTGCCAGCAGGGACAGGGGTGACACTGAAGCTTTCTTT.

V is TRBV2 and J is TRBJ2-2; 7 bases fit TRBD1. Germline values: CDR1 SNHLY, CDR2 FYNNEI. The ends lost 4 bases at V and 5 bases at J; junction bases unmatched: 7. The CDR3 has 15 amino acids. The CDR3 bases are TGTGCCAGCAGTGCAAGACAGGGCGGGACCGGGGAGCTGTTTTTT. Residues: CASSARQGGTGELFF. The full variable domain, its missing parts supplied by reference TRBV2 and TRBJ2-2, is EPEVTQTPSHQVTQMGQEVILRCVPISNHLYFYWYRQILGQKVEFLVSFYNNEISEKSEIFDDQFSVERPDGSNFTLKIRSTKLEDSAMYFCASSARQGGTGELFFGEGSRLTVL.

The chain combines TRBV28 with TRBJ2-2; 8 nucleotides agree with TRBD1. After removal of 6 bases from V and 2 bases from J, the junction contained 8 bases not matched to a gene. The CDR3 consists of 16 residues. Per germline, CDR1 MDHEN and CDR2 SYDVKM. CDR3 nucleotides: TGTGCCAGCAGAGAGAACAGGGGGACTAACACCGGGGAGCTGTTTTTT. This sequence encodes CASRENRGTNTGELFF.

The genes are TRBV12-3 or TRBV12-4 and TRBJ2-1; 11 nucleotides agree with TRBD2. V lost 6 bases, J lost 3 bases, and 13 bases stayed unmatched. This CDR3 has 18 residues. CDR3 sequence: CASSSLGASGRYYNEQFF. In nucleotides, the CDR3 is TGTGCCAGCAGCTCTTTGGGGGCTAGCGGGAGGTACTACAATGAGCAGTTCTTC.

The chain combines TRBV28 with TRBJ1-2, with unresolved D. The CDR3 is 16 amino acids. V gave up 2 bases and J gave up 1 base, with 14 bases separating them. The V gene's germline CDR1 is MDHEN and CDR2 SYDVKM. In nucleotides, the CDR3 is TGTGCCAGCAGTTTAGGTGGAGGGAATCTTAACTATGGCTACACCTTC. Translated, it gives CASSLGGGNLNYGYTF.

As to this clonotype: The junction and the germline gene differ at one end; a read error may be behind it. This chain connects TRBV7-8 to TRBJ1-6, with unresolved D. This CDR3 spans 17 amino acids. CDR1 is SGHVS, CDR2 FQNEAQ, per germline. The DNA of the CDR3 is TGTGCCAGCAGCTTAGAATTGGTAGGCCGGTATAATTCACCCCTCCACTTC. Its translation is CASSLELVGRYNSPLHF.

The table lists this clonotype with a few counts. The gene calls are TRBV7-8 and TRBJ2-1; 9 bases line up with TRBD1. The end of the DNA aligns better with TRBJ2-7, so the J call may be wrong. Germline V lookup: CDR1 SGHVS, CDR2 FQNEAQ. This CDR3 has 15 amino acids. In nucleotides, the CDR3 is TGTGCCAGCAGTTACCGGACAGGGGCCGCCTACGAGCAGTACTTC. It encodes CASSYRTGAAYEQYF.

The CDR3 bases are TGTGCCAGCAGCCGGGACGGTCAGAGCTCCTACGAGCAGTACTTC. Translation gives CASSRDGQSSYEQYF. The chain couples TRBV7-2 to TRBJ2-5; D may correspond to TRBD1 or TRBD2 (5 bases each). The J call may be faulty, since TRBJ2-7 better matches the DNA end. CDR3 length: 15 residues. CDR1 and CDR2 from the germline V gene are SGHTA and FQGNSA.

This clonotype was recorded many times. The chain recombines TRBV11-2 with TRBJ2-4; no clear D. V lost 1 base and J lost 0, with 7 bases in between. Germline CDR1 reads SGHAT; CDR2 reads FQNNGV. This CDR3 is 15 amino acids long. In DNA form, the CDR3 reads TGTGCCAGCAGCTTAGGGGCACTAGCCAAAAACATTCAGTACTTC. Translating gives CASSLGALAKNIQYF.

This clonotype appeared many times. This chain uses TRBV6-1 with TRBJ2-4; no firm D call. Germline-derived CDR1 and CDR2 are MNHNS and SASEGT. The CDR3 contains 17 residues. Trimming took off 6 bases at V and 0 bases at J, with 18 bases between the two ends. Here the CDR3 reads CASSLGGPSGAKNIQYF. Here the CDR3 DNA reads TGTGCCAGCAGCCTCGGTGGGCCCTCGGGAGCCAAAAACATTCAGTACTTC.

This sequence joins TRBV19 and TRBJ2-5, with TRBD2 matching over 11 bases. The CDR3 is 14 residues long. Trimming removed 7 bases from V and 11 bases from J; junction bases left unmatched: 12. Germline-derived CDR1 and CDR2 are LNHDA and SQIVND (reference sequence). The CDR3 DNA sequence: TGTGCCAGTACCCATTCTAGCGGGAGGAATGAGCAGTACTTC. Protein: CASTHSSGRNEQYF.

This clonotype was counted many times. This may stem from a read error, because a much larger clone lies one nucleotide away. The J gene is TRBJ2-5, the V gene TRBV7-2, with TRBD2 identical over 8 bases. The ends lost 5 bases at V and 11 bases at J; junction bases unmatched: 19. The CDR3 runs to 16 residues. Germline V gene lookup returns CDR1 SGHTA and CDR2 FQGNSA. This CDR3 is CASSPITSGSYNEQYF. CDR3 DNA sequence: TGTGCCAGCAGCCCCATCACTAGCGGTAGTTACAATGAGCAGTACTTC.

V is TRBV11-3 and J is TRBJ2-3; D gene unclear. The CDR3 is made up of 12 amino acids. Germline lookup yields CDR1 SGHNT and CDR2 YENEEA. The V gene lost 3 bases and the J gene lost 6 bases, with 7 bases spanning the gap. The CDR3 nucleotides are TGTGCCAGCAGCTTCGGGCAGGATACGCAGTATTTT. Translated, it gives CASSFGQDTQYF.

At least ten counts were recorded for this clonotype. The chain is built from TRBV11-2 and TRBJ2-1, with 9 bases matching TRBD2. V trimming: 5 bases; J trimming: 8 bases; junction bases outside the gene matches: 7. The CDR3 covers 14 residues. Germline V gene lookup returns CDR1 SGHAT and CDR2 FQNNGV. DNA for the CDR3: TGTGCCAGCAGCCCAAGCGGGAGGATTTATGAGCAGTTCTTC. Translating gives CASSPSGRIYEQFF.

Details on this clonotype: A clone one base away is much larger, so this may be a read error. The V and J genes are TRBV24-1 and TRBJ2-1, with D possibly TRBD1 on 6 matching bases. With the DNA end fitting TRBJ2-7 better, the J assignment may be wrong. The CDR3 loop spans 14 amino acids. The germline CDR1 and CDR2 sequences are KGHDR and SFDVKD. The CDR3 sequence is CATSDPGQYNEQYF. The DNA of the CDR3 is TGTGCCACCAGTGACCCTGGACAGTACAATGAGCAGTACTTC.

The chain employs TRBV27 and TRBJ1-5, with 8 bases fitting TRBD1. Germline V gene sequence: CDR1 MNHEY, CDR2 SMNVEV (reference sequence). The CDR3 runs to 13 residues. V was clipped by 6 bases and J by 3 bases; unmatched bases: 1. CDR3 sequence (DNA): TGTGCCAGCAGGGACAGGGTCAATCAGCCCCAGCATTTT. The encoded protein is CASRDRVNQPQHF.

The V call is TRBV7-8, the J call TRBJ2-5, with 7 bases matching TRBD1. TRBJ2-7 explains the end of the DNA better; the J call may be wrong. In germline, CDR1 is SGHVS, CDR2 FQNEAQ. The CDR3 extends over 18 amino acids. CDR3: CASSLGQGIEVRLYEQYF. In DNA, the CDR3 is TGTGCCAGCAGCTTAGGACAGGGAATTGAGGTCCGCCTCTACGAGCAGTACTTC.

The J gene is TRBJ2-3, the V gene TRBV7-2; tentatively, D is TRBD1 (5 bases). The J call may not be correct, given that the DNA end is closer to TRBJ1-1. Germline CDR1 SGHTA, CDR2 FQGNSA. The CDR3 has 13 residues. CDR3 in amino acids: CASSLSGGTEAFF. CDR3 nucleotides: TGTGCCAGCAGCTTATCGGGGGGCACTGAAGCTTTCTTT.

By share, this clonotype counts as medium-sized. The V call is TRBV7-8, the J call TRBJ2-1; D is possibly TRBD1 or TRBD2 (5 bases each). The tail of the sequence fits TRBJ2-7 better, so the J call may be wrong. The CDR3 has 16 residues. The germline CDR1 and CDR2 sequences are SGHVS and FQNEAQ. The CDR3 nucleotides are TGTGCCAGCAGCCGGGACGGTCAGAGCTCCTACAATGAGCAGTACTTC. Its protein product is CASSRDGQSSYNEQYF.

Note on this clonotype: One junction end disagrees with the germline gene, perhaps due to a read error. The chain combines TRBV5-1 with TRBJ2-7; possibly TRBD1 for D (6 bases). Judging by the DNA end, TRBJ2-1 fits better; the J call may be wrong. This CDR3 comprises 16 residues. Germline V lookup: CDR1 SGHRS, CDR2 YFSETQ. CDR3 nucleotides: TGTGCCAGCAGGAACGAACTACGGGACAACTCATACGAGCAGTTCTTC. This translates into CASRNELRDNSYEQFF.

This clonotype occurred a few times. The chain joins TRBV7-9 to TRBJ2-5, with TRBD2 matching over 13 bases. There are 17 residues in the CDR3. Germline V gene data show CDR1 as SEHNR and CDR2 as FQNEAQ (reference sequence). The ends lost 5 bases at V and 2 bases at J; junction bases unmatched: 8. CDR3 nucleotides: TGTGCCAGCAGCCTTGGGACTAGCGGGACCTTACAAGAGACCCAGTACTTC. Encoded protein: CASSLGTSGTLQETQYF.

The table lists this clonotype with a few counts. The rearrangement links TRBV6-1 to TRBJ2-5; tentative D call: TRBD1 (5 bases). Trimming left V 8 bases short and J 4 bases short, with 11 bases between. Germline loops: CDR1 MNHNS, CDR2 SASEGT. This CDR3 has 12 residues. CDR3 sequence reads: CASYSRAETQYF. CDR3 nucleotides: TGTGCCAGCTATAGCAGGGCAGAGACCCAGTACTTC.

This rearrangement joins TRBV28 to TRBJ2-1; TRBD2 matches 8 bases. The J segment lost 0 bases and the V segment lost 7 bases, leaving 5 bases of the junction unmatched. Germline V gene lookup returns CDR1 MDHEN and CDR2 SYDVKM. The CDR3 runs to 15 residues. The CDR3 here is CASTPGGSSYNEQFF. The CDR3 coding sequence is TGTGCCAGCACCCCGGGGGGGAGCTCCTACAATGAGCAGTTCTTC.

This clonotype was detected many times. CDR3 bases: TGTGCCAGCAGCTCAAGTGGGGGTTCCTACAATGAGCAGTTCTTC. Protein product: CASSSSGGSYNEQFF. This sequence joins TRBV7-3 and TRBJ2-1; either TRBD1 or TRBD2 may supply D (5 bases each). This CDR3 has 15 residues. V lost 4 bases and J lost 1, with 11 bases in between. CDR1 and CDR2 (germline): SGHTA, FQGTGA.

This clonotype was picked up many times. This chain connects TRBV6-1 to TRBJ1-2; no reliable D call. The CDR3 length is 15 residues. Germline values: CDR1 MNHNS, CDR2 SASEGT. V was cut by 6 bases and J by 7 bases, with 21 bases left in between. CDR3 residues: CASSLPPASRRGYTF. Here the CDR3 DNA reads TGTGCCAGCAGCCTCCCCCCGGCGTCGCGGCGTGGCTACACCTTC.

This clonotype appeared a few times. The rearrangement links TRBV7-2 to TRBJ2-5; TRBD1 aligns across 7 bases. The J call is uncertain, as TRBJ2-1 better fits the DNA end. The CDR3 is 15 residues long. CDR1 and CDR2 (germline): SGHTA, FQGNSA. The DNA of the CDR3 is TGTGCCAGCAGCTTACTACAGGGGCCTACTGGTGAGCAGTTCTTC. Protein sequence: CASSLLQGPTGEQFF.

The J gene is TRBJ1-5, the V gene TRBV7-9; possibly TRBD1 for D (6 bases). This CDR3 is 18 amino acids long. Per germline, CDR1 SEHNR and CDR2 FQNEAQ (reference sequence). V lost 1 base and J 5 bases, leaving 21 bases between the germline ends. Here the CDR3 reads CASSLEGGLGAVDQPQHF. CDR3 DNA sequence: TGTGCCAGCAGCTTAGAGGGGGGTTTGGGGGCCGTCGATCAGCCCCAGCATTTT.

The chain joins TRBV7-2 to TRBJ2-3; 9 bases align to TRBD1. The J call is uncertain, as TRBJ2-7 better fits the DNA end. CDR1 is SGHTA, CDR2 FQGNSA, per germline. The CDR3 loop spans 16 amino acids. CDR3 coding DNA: TGTGCCAGCAGCTTCGGCGCTTGGACAGGGGTCTACGAGCAGTACTTC. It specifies CASSFGAWTGVYEQYF.